A selection of T cell receptor beta chains follows, all from one sample in a study of T cell responses to AZD1222 COVID-19 vaccine. The repertoire was sequenced with immunoSEQ multiplex PCR; TCRdb's copy has only in-frame clones and lacks some. The sample yields 100,000 or so clones, roughly nine tenths seen once. The starting material was peripheral blood, obtained on day 0 of AZD1222 vaccination. These receptors all stem from an adult in good health. Each CDR3 is given with its conserved first and last residue. Fields, in order: D gene, clone size, J gene, V gene, CDR3 DNA, CDR3 protein. D genes are given only for firm matches. Clone size is not always given. Where it is, it says once, few, many or a class for expanded clones.

D: TRBD2
size: -
J: TRBJ2-3
V: TRBV11-2
DNA: TGTGCCAGCAGCCCTCGTGGAGCGGGGAGGTTAGATACGCAGTATTTT
CDR3: CASSPRGAGRLDTQYF

D: -
size: -
J: TRBJ2-1
V: TRBV24-1
DNA: TGTGCCACCAGTCGGATGACAGGATCCTACAATGAGCAGTTCTTC
CDR3: CATSRMTGSYNEQFF

D: TRBD2
size: -
J: TRBJ2-2
V: TRBV5-1
DNA: TGCGCCAGCAGCGGTGGACTAGCGGGTAACACCGGGGAGCTGTTTTTT
CDR3: CASSGGLAGNTGELFF

D: TRBD1
size: few
J: TRBJ2-7
V: TRBV28
DNA: TGTGCCAGCAGTTTGAACAGGGGGTCGGACGAGCAGTACTTC
CDR3: CASSLNRGSDEQYF

D: TRBD1
size: -
J: TRBJ2-5
V: TRBV6-5
DNA: TGTGCCAGCACCCTCGGGACAGGGCATCAAGAGACCCAGTACTTC
CDR3: CASTLGTGHQETQYF

D: -
size: -
J: TRBJ2-7
V: TRBV27
DNA: TGTGCCAGCAGGGGGGGAGGACAGACCGAGCAGTACTTC
CDR3: CASRGGGQTEQYF

D: -
size: -
J: TRBJ2-3
V: TRBV5-1
DNA: TGCGCCAGCAGCTTGGGGGTACAGGGTGTGACAGATACGCAGTATTTT
CDR3: CASSLGVQGVTDTQYF

D: -
size: -
J: TRBJ1-5
V: TRBV3-1/TRBV3-2
DNA: TGTGCCAGCAGTCCCCGCACGGGGGTCAATCAGCCCCAGCATTTT
CDR3: CASSPRTGVNQPQHF

D: TRBD1
size: -
J: TRBJ1-4
V: TRBV30
DNA: TGTGCCGGCTCAGACAGGGCTAATGAAAAACTGTTTTTT
CDR3: CAGSDRANEKLFF

D: -
size: -
J: TRBJ1-4
V: TRBV3-1/TRBV3-2
DNA: TGTGCCAGCAGCCAGGCTAATGAAAAACTGTTTTTT
CDR3: CASSQANEKLFF

D: -
size: -
J: TRBJ1-1
V: TRBV6-5
DNA: TGTGCCAGCAGCCTGACAGAAAACACTGAAGCTTTCTTT
CDR3: CASSLTENTEAFF

D: -
size: -
J: TRBJ2-7
V: TRBV29-1
DNA: TGCAGCGTTGTTTTCTTCCAGGGGAACGAGCAGTACTTC
CDR3: CSVVFFQGNEQYF

D: -
size: -
J: TRBJ1-1
V: TRBV19
DNA: TGTGCCAGTAGAGAGACCGGGCCCTCGAACACTGAAGCTTTCTTT
CDR3: CASRETGPSNTEAFF

D: TRBD1
size: -
J: TRBJ1-2
V: TRBV28
DNA: TGTGCCAGCAGTGCGGCAGGGGGAAAGCTTTCCAAAATCTATGGCTACACCTTC
CDR3: CASSAAGGKLSKIYGYTF

D: TRBD1
size: -
J: TRBJ1-2
V: TRBV18
DNA: TGTGCCAGCTCAACGGGGACAGACTATGGCTACACCTTC
CDR3: CASSTGTDYGYTF

D: -
size: -
J: TRBJ1-4
V: TRBV6-5
DNA: TGTGCCAGCAGTTACACCCCGGATGAAAAACTGTTTTTT
CDR3: CASSYTPDEKLFF

D: TRBD1
size: -
J: TRBJ2-7
V: TRBV10-2
DNA: TGCGCCAGCAGCGGACAGGGCCTCTCCTACGAGCAGTACTTC
CDR3: CASSGQGLSYEQYF

D: TRBD2
size: -
J: TRBJ2-1
V: TRBV11-3
DNA: TGTGCCAGCAGCTTACTAGCGGGTGAGCAGTTCTTC
CDR3: CASSLLAGEQFF

D: TRBD1
size: -
J: TRBJ2-7
V: TRBV6-5
DNA: TGTGCCAGCAGCGGATGGGACAGCTCCTACGAGCAGTACTTC
CDR3: CASSGWDSSYEQYF

D: -
size: -
J: TRBJ2-1
V: TRBV19
DNA: TGTGCCAGTAGTATAGATCTCCGCTATGAGCAGTTCTTC
CDR3: CASSIDLRYEQFF

D: -
size: -
J: TRBJ2-7
V: TRBV5-4
DNA: TGTGCCAGCAGCGTCGACCTACGATTGAAGTACTTC
CDR3: CASSVDLRLKYF

D: -
size: -
J: TRBJ1-2
V: TRBV6-5
DNA: TGTGCCAGCAGTCGTACCGGGATTTACACCTTC
CDR3: CASSRTGIYTF

D: -
size: -
J: TRBJ1-1
V: TRBV19
DNA: TGTGCCAGTAGTATTGATAGGGACACTGAAGCTTTCTTT
CDR3: CASSIDRDTEAFF